The 27 T cell receptor beta chains below were found in one sample sequenced in a study of shared clonotypes between healthy human individuals. Sequenced by immunoSEQ multiplex PCR; TCRdb stores in-frame clones only, minus some. Found here are approximately 2.4 million clones, more than 90% of them singletons; the top ten hold over 0.1%. Sequencing was carried out using naive CD4+ T cells sorted from blood. Subset indicated: CD45RA+ positively selected. The origin of the receptors is a man between 18 and 35 years old in good health.

The J gene is TRBJ1-6, the V gene TRBV19, with D possibly matching TRBD1 (5 bases). V was shortened by 7 bases and J by 0 bases, with 10 bases between the two germline ends. The germline CDR1 and CDR2 sequences are LNHDA and SQIVND (reference sequence). The CDR3 totals 15 residues. CDR3 coding DNA: TGTGCCAGTACAAGGGGCGACTCCTATAATTCACCCCTCCACTTT. Encoded protein: CASTRGDSYNSPLHF. Filled out from reference TRBV19 and TRBJ1-6, the complete variable domain reads DGGITQSPKYLFRKEGQNVTLSCEQNLNHDAMYWYRQDPGQGLRLIYYSQIVNDFQKGDIAEGYSVSREKKESFPLTVTSAQKNPTAFYLCASTRGDSYNSPLHFGNGTRLTVT.

Worth noting for this clone: The sample carries other DNA sequences with the same CDR3. The chain joins TRBV5-6 to TRBJ2-7; D is unresolved. The CDR3 runs 12 residues. Germline V gene sequence: CDR1 SGHDT, CDR2 YYEEEE. Trimming took 3 bases from V and 3 from J, leaving 7 bases between them. The CDR3 protein is CASSSSGYEQYF. The CDR3 region has the DNA TGTGCCAGCAGCTCGTCAGGCTACGAGCAGTACTTC.

The genes are TRBV29-1 and TRBJ2-7, with a weak D call TRBD1 (6 bases). Germline V gene sequence: CDR1 SQVTM, CDR2 ANQGSEA. V gave up 7 bases and J gave up 2 bases, with 18 bases separating them. This CDR3 spans 14 amino acids. The CDR3 protein is CSAGQGSLTYEQYF. The CDR3 nucleotides read TGCAGCGCCGGTCAGGGGTCTCTTACCTACGAGCAGTACTTC.

V is TRBV10-1 and J is TRBJ2-7; unclear D gene. CDR3 length equals 14 residues. CDR1 is WNHNN and CDR2 is SYGVQD in the germline V gene (reference sequence). With 3 bases removed from V and 6 bases from J, the gap between germline ends came to 15 bases. The CDR3 protein is CASSESVGLGEQYF. Here the CDR3 DNA reads TGCGCCAGCAGTGAATCGGTGGGTTTGGGCGAGCAGTACTTC.

The rearrangement joins TRBV30 to TRBJ1-6; unclear D gene. Germline CDR1 reads GTSNPN; CDR2 reads SVGIG (reference sequence). Trimming removed 2 bases from V and 8 bases from J, with 7 bases in between. There are 12 residues in the CDR3. The CDR3 loop is CAWSSRDSPLHF. Written as DNA, the CDR3 is TGTGCCTGGAGTAGTAGAGATTCACCCCTCCACTTT.

This sequence joins TRBV19 and TRBJ1-2, with no clear D. CDR3 size: 13 residues. CDR1 is LNHDA, CDR2 SQIVND, per germline (reference sequence). V lost 8 bases, J lost 1 base, and 11 bases lay in between. For the CDR3, the DNA is TGTGCCAGTCGGGAACAGATTAACTATGGCTACACCTTC. Translated, it gives CASREQINYGYTF.

The V gene is TRBV19, the J gene TRBJ1-6; no reliable D call. Germline assignment: CDR1 LNHDA and CDR2 SQIVND (reference sequence). The CDR3 spans 15 residues. V was trimmed by 7 bases and J by 6 bases, leaving 16 bases between them. The CDR3 region has the DNA TGTGCCAGTATGAAATCATCGGGGAGTAATTCACCCCTCCACTTT. Amino acid sequence: CASMKSSGSNSPLHF.

A note on this clone: This same CDR3 is encoded by further DNA sequences in the sample. For the CDR3, the DNA is TGTGCCATCAGGGGGACAGATTATAATTCACCCCTCCACTTT. Its protein product is CAIRGTDYNSPLHF. The J gene is TRBJ1-6, the V gene TRBV10-3, with 7 nucleotides matching TRBD1. The CDR3 is 14 amino acids. Germline V CDR1 and CDR2: ENHRY, SYGVKD. Trimming removed 6 bases from V and 4 bases from J; junction bases left unmatched: 3.

With regard to this clone: The same CDR3 can be traced to other DNA sequences in this sample. The V gene is TRBV10-3, the J gene TRBJ1-1; D call uncertain. The CDR3 sequence is 12 residues long. V lost 4 bases and J 0 bases, leaving 3 bases between the germline ends. The germline V gene encodes CDR1 ENHRY and CDR2 SYGVKD. CDR3 sequence reads: CAISGMNTEAFF. The CDR3 region has the DNA TGTGCCATCAGTGGCATGAACACTGAAGCTTTCTTT.

CDR3 nucleotides: TGTGCCAGCAGCCAGGGGCAGGGAAAGAGTGGCTACACCTTC. Translation gives CASSQGQGKSGYTF. The chain carries TRBV28 and TRBJ1-2; a possible D gene is TRBD1 (6 bases). The CDR3 contains 14 residues. Germline V gene sequence: CDR1 MDHEN, CDR2 SYDVKM. Deletions cut 6 bases from V and 7 bases from J, with 18 bases between.

The rearrangement joins TRBV10-3 to TRBJ1-1; 7 nucleotides match TRBD1. Losses at the gene ends were 7 bases for V and 7 bases for J; bases not matched to a gene: 9. CDR3 size: 13 residues. Germline lookup yields CDR1 ENHRY and CDR2 SYGVKD. The CDR3 here is CAINPTGVGEAFF. DNA of the CDR3: TGTGCCATCAACCCCACAGGGGTCGGTGAAGCTTTCTTT.

The genes are TRBV5-1 and TRBJ2-3; 15 bases match TRBD2. The J segment lost 0 bases and the V segment lost 3 bases, leaving 5 bases of the junction unmatched. Germline V lookup: CDR1 SGHRS, CDR2 YFSETQ. The CDR3 contains 18 residues. The CDR3 coding sequence is TGCGCCAGCAGCTGGAAGGGACTAGCGGGGGGAAGCACAGATACGCAGTATTTT. Translated: CASSWKGLAGGSTDTQYF. Combining the CDR3 with reference TRBV5-1 and TRBJ2-3 gives the whole variable domain KAGVTQTPRYLIKTRGQQVTLSCSPISGHRSVSWYQQTPGQGLQFLFEYFSETQRNKGNFPGRFSGRQFSNSRSEMNVSTLELGDSALYLCASSWKGLAGGSTDTQYFGPGTRLTVL.

This clone has just one count. The gene calls are TRBV21-1 and TRBJ1-5; the table gives TRBD1 as D, unverified against the DNA. TRBV21-1 constitutes a pseudogene. The CDR3 sequence is 15 residues long. The CDR3 DNA is TGTGCCAGCAGCAAAGACGGGACAGCATATGCGCCCCAGCATTTT. Protein product: CASSKDGTAYAPQHF.

The J gene is TRBJ1-2, the V gene TRBV10-3, with D unresolved. The ends were cut back, 0 bases at V and 0 bases at J, with 11 bases in the middle. Germline V CDR1 and CDR2: ENHRY, SYGVKD. This CDR3 has 16 residues. CDR3 in DNA: TGTGCCATCAGTGAGTCGAGGCGGGGAGCTAACTATGGCTACACCTTC. Encoded protein: CAISESRRGANYGYTF.

The gene calls are TRBV6-6 and TRBJ1-1, with D unresolved. The germline V gene encodes CDR1 MNHNY and CDR2 SVGAGI (reference sequence). The V and J ends lost 5 bases and 0 bases respectively, with 13 bases between them. The CDR3 consists of 15 residues. The CDR3 loop is CASSPRVGLNTEAFF. The CDR3 nucleotides are TGTGCCAGCAGTCCCCGGGTGGGCCTGAACACTGAAGCTTTCTTT.

This chain joins TRBV5-5 and TRBJ1-6, with D possibly TRBD1 on 6 matching bases. Germline CDR1 reads SGHKS; CDR2 reads YYEKEE (reference sequence). This CDR3 is built from 15 residues. V was trimmed by 0 bases and J by 7 bases, leaving 11 bases between them. The CDR3, as DNA: TGTGCCAGCAGCTTGGATAGGGGGGACAATTCACCCCTCCACTTT. This encodes CASSLDRGDNSPLHF.

The rearrangement links TRBV5-6 to TRBJ2-7; 7 nucleotides line up with TRBD1. V gave up 4 bases and J gave up 3 bases; unmatched junction bases: 7. The CDR3 is 14 amino acids. Per the germline V gene, CDR1 is SGHDT and CDR2 is YYEEEE. This CDR3 reads CASSVTGSFYEQYF. The CDR3 nucleotides are TGTGCCAGCAGCGTGACAGGGAGTTTCTACGAGCAGTACTTC.

The CDR3 loop reads CASSPRGKDNDGQFF. CDR3 in DNA: TGTGCCAGCAGTCCTAGGGGGAAGGACAATGATGGGCAGTTCTTC. The V call is TRBV27, the J call TRBJ2-1, with a tentative D call TRBD1 (6 bases). V lost 5 bases and J 12 bases, leaving 23 bases between the germline ends. The CDR3 sequence is 15 residues long. Germline V gives CDR1 MNHEY, CDR2 SMNVEV (reference sequence).

The chain links TRBV10-2 to TRBJ2-5; TRBD1 or TRBD2 may be the D gene (6 bases each). The V gene lost 3 bases and the J gene lost 5 bases, with 13 bases spanning the gap. Germline CDR1 reads WSHSY; CDR2 reads SAAADI. This CDR3 has 14 residues. The CDR3 DNA is TGCGCCAGCAGTGAAGGGGGACTCGGGGAGACCCAGTACTTC. Protein sequence: CASSEGGLGETQYF.

This sequence joins TRBV29-1 and TRBJ2-5; 8 bases match TRBD1. Germline-derived CDR1 and CDR2 are SQVTM and ANQGSEA. The CDR3 sequence is 13 residues long. After removal of 6 bases from V and 5 bases from J, the junction contained 8 bases not matched to a gene. This CDR3 reads CSVSTGDWETQYF. CDR3 nucleotide sequence: TGCAGCGTCTCGACAGGGGATTGGGAGACCCAGTACTTC.

The genes are TRBV7-9 and TRBJ1-2; the D is unclear. Trimming took 4 bases from V and 0 from J, leaving 12 bases between them. The V gene's germline CDR1 is SEHNR and CDR2 FQNEAQ (reference sequence). CDR3 size: 15 residues. CDR3 sequence (DNA): TGTGCCAGCAGCTCTGCCGCGGGAGCTAACTATGGCTACACCTTC. It specifies CASSSAAGANYGYTF.

V and J are TRBV6-1 and TRBJ1-4; D remains unclear. Germline V lookup: CDR1 MNHNS, CDR2 SASEGT. With 1 base removed from V and 5 bases from J, the gap between germline ends came to 5 bases. CDR3 length equals 13 residues. The CDR3 bases are TGTGCCAGCAGTGAAGAGCCCAATGAAAAACTGTTTTTT. Its protein product is CASSEEPNEKLFF.

This clone was observed a single time. CDR3 region: CASSVTRGGRYEQYF. CDR3 in DNA: TGCGCCAGCAGCGTGACCCGAGGGGGCCGCTACGAGCAGTACTTC. The chain combines TRBV5-1 with TRBJ2-7; 7 positions match TRBD1. The V and J ends lost 4 bases and 3 bases, in that order; junction bases with no gene match: 10. Per germline, CDR1 SGHRS and CDR2 YFSETQ. This CDR3 region has 15 residues.

The chain has TRBV28 and TRBJ2-4, with D maybe TRBD2 (7 bases). Germline values: CDR1 MDHEN, CDR2 SYDVKM. The CDR3 length is 15 residues. V lost 2 bases to trimming and J lost 8 bases, with 16 bases between them. The CDR3 is CASSLQGGGVDIQYF. DNA for the CDR3: TGTGCCAGCAGTTTACAGGGAGGGGGGGTTGACATTCAGTACTTC.

The gene calls are TRBV10-3 and TRBJ2-3, with TRBD1 identical over 12 bases. Trimming took 6 bases from V and 4 from J; bases not matched to a gene: 5. The length of the CDR3 is 15 residues. The V gene's germline CDR1 is ENHRY and CDR2 SYGVKD. CDR3 nucleotides: TGTGCCATCAGCCCGGGACAGGGGGCTTCAGATACGCAGTATTTT. It is translated as CAISPGQGASDTQYF.

The chain combines TRBV4-2 with TRBJ1-2; D call uncertain. The CDR3 sequence is 13 residues long. The V gene's germline CDR1 is LGHNA and CDR2 YNFKEQ. Trimming cost V 0 bases and J 4 bases, with 6 bases left between them. CDR3 in DNA: TGTGCCAGCAGCCAAGATGGAATCTATGGCTACACCTTC. Translating it yields CASSQDGIYGYTF.

The chain carries TRBV7-2 and TRBJ2-5; D possibly corresponds to TRBD1 (6 bases). Germline values: CDR1 SGHTA, CDR2 FQGNSA. Trimming removed 7 bases from V and 4 bases from J, with 22 bases in between. The CDR3 consists of 16 residues. The CDR3 DNA reads as TGTGCCAGCACGAATGGGGGCAAATTCGTTGGAGAGACCCAGTACTTC. Translated, it gives CASTNGGKFVGETQYF.